The text below deals with one T cell receptor (beta chain). As yet, its antigen is unknown. These data belong to a study of T cell responses to AZD1222 COVID-19 vaccine. The study, taken as a whole, reports: White British people made up most donors, females outnumbered males, and clonal diversity was possibly underestimated. Repertoire sampling occurred only after the peak T cell response. Reportedly, nearly half the spike-specific TCRs target unmutated variant regions. Spike-specific TCR breadth and depth went up after people got two AZD1222 doses.

Generated by immunoSEQ multiplex PCR, the TCRdb table keeps only in-frame clones and is missing some. Of 150,000 to 200,000 clones in the sample, around 88% are singletons; the top ten hold around 1.1%. The germline V gene encodes CDR1 SGHRS and CDR2 YFSETQ. Between the trimmed V and J ends, which lost 4 bases and 0 bases, there was a span of 11 bases. The CDR3 covers 16 residues. The V gene is TRBV5-1, the J gene TRBJ2-6; maybe TRBD1 (6 bases). This material consisted of peripheral blood, taken 28 days after the second AZD1222 dose. The source of this sequence is an adult who received the AZD1222 COVID-19 vaccine. The CDR3 here is CASSLTGNSGANVLTF. For the CDR3, the DNA is TGCGCCAGCAGCCTAACAGGGAACTCTGGGGCCAACGTCCTGACTTTC.